What follows are 22 T cell receptor beta chains derived from one specimen sequenced in a study of blood T cell repertoires in COVID-19. The assay was immunoSEQ multiplex PCR, and TCRdb's table has in-frame clones only and misses some. The table includes about 220,000 clones, approximately 84% detected once. The sequencing sample was made of PBMCs or T cells enriched from blood (not recorded which). All receptors come from a man in his forties who had recovered from COVID-19.

The gene calls are TRBV5-6 and TRBJ1-5; D gene unclear. V was shortened by 2 bases and J by 2 bases, with 5 bases between the two germline ends. CDR1 and CDR2 (germline): SGHDT, YYEEEE. The CDR3 runs 13 residues. CDR3 amino acids: CASSFGRNQPQHF. DNA of the CDR3: TGTGCCAGCAGCTTTGGCCGCAATCAGCCCCAGCATTTT.

The V and J genes are TRBV6-5 and TRBJ2-5; D may be TRBD1 (6 bases). Germline values: CDR1 MNHEY, CDR2 SVGAGI. This CDR3 contains 13 residues. V was cut by 5 bases and J by 5 bases, with 12 bases left in between. The DNA of the CDR3 is TGTGCCAGCAGTAACAGGGTAGGGGAGACCCAGTACTTC. This sequence encodes CASSNRVGETQYF.

The gene calls are TRBV10-3 and TRBJ2-7; unclear D gene. Between the trimmed V and J ends, which lost 4 bases and 2 bases, there was a span of 9 bases. The CDR3 spans 13 residues. Germline loops: CDR1 ENHRY, CDR2 SYGVKD. The CDR3 reads CAISVSLTYEQYF. CDR3 DNA sequence: TGTGCCATCAGTGTTAGCCTCACCTACGAGCAGTACTTC.

The genes are TRBV7-2 and TRBJ2-4; a possible D gene is TRBD1 (7 bases). This CDR3 spans 14 amino acids. V lost 4 bases and J 6 bases, leaving 13 bases between the germline ends. The germline V gene has CDR1 SGHTA and CDR2 FQGNSA. CDR3 DNA: TGTGCCAGCAGCTCGACAGGGAGGAGAAACATTCAGTACTTC. Residues: CASSSTGRRNIQYF.

Comments on this clone: The sample contains more than one DNA sequence encoding this CDR3. J is TRBJ2-3 and V is TRBV6-5; D is undetermined. CDR1 and CDR2 (germline): MNHEY, SVGAGI. V lost 0 bases and J 3 bases, leaving 7 bases between the germline ends. This CDR3 has 14 amino acids. CDR3 in DNA: TGTGCCAGCAGTTACTCGATCAGTACAGATACGCAGTATTTT. It translates to CASSYSISTDTQYF.

V gene TRBV14 combines with J gene TRBJ2-5; 7 nucleotides agree with TRBD2. Germline values: CDR1 SGHDN, CDR2 FVKESK. Trimming took 4 bases from V and 2 from J; bases not matched to a gene: 7. This CDR3 comprises 15 residues. This CDR3 is CASSLSGTKQETQYF. CDR3 nucleotides: TGTGCCAGCAGCCTCTCCGGGACTAAACAAGAGACCCAGTACTTC. Using reference TRBV14 and TRBJ2-5 for the parts outside the CDR3, the full variable domain is EAGVTQFPSHSVIEKGQTVTLRCDPISGHDNLYWYRRVMGKEIKFLLHFVKESKQDESGMPNNRFLAERTGGTYSTLKVQPAELEDSGVYFCASSLSGTKQETQYFGPGTRLLVL.

V is TRBV5-1 and J is TRBJ1-2, with D hard to call. Trimming took off 4 bases at V and 3 bases at J, with 10 bases between the two ends. CDR3 length equals 13 residues. Per germline, CDR1 SGHRS and CDR2 YFSETQ. CDR3 in DNA: TGCGCCAGCAGCCCCGAGGGAGACTATGGCTACACCTTC. As protein: CASSPEGDYGYTF.

This sequence joins TRBV24-1 and TRBJ2-2; 10 bases fit TRBD1. The germline V gene encodes CDR1 KGHDR and CDR2 SFDVKD. The CDR3 has 16 amino acids. The V segment lost 6 bases and the J segment 5 bases; nucleotides outside the gene matches: 8. DNA of the CDR3: TGTGCCACCAGTTCCCCGACAGGGGGCAGGACCGGGGAGCTGTTTTTT. Translating it yields CATSSPTGGRTGELFF.

The genes are TRBV28 and TRBJ2-1, with 7 bases matching TRBD2. Germline trimming cut 6 bases from V and 1 base from J; bases unmatched to any gene: 9. Germline loops: CDR1 MDHEN, CDR2 SYDVKM. The CDR3 runs 16 residues. CDR3 nucleotides: TGTGCCAGCAGCACCCCGGCTAGCGGATCCTACAATGAGCAGTTCTTC. As protein: CASSTPASGSYNEQFF.

J is TRBJ1-5 and V is TRBV4-1, with 7 positions matching TRBD1. Germline lookup yields CDR1 MGHRA and CDR2 YSYEKL. CDR3 size: 19 residues. Trimming took 4 bases from V and 0 from J; bases not matched to a gene: 15. Here the CDR3 reads CASSPYNPGGRYSNQPQHF. CDR3 coding DNA: TGCGCCAGCAGCCCATACAATCCAGGGGGGAGATATAGCAATCAGCCCCAGCATTTT.

This clone was picked up a small number of times. The chain links TRBV4-3 to TRBJ1-2; D might be TRBD1 (5 bases). Trimming stripped 0 bases from V and 4 bases from J, with 6 bases between. This CDR3 comprises 13 residues. The germline CDR1 and CDR2 sequences are LGHNA and YSLEER. CDR3 nucleotide sequence: TGCGCCAGCAGCCAAGAGGGACTCTATGGCTACACCTTC. As protein: CASSQEGLYGYTF.

V gene TRBV5-1 combines with J gene TRBJ1-1; D ambiguous. Trimming stripped 2 bases from V and 1 base from J, with 9 bases between. The CDR3 runs 14 residues. CDR1 SGHRS and CDR2 YFSETQ come from the germline V gene. Written as DNA, the CDR3 is TGCGCCAGCAGCTTCGACTTCCAGAACACTGAAGCTTTCTTT. As protein: CASSFDFQNTEAFF.

The chain couples TRBV9 to TRBJ1-3, with 7 positions matching TRBD1. Unmatched junction bases numbered 1, after V lost 3 bases and J lost 4 bases. The CDR3 is 13 residues long. The germline gives CDR1 SGDLS, CDR2 YYNGEE. CDR3: CASSARGGNTIYF. The CDR3 DNA sequence: TGTGCCAGCAGCGCCAGGGGGGGAAACACCATATATTTT. Looking up the rest from reference TRBV9 and TRBJ1-3 gives the full variable domain: DSGVTQTPKHLITATGQRVTLRCSPRSGDLSVYWYQQSLDQGLQFLIQYYNGEERAKGNILERFSAQQFPDLHSELNLSSLELGDSALYFCASSARGGNTIYFGEGSWLTVV.

The CDR3 DNA follows: TGTGCCAGCAGCTTGGCAGGGGGTTTCACTGAAGCTTTCTTT. The encoded protein is CASSLAGGFTEAFF. The chain carries TRBV5-4 and TRBJ1-1, with 7 positions matching TRBD1. V dropped 0 bases and J dropped 4; count of bases not matched to a gene: 3. The CDR3 consists of 14 residues. Germline assignment: CDR1 SGHNT and CDR2 YYREEE (reference sequence). Looking up the rest from reference TRBV5-4 and TRBJ1-1 gives the full variable domain: ETGVTQSPTHLIKTRGQQVTLRCSSQSGHNTVSWYQQALGQGPQFIFQYYREEENGRGNFPPRFSGLQFPNYSSELNVNALELDDSALYLCASSLAGGFTEAFFGQGTRLTVV.

This chain connects TRBV12-3 or TRBV12-4 to TRBJ1-5; 9 bases line up with TRBD1. The CDR3 is 13 amino acids. V gave up 5 bases and J gave up 8 bases; unmatched junction bases: 4. CDR3 in amino acids: CASSRDRDEPQHF. Written as DNA, the CDR3 is TGTGCCAGCAGTCGGGACAGGGACGAGCCCCAGCATTTT.

V is TRBV2 and J is TRBJ2-7; perhaps TRBD1 as D (5 bases). The V end was cut by 8 bases, the J end by 5 bases, with 13 bases between. CDR1 SNHLY and CDR2 FYNNEI come from the germline V gene. The CDR3 has 12 residues. CDR3 coding DNA: TGTGCCAGCCGTTTACAGGCGGACGAGCAGTACTTC. It specifies CASRLQADEQYF.

This sequence joins TRBV2 and TRBJ1-5; D gene unclear. CDR1 SNHLY and CDR2 FYNNEI come from the germline V gene. The CDR3 has 14 amino acids. V was shortened by 5 bases and J by 4 bases, with 12 bases between the two germline ends. In DNA, the CDR3 is TGTGCCAGCAGTTATTCTGAGGGTAATCAGCCCCAGCATTTT. It translates to CASSYSEGNQPQHF.

The chain couples TRBV6-5 to TRBJ2-1, with D tentatively TRBD1 (6 bases). This CDR3 has 13 amino acids. The ends were cut back, 6 bases at V and 7 bases at J, with 13 bases in the middle. From germline, CDR1 is MNHEY and CDR2 SVGAGI. The CDR3 here is CASSRLQGNEQFF. CDR3 nucleotides: TGTGCCAGCAGCCGCCTACAGGGAAATGAGCAGTTCTTC.

This chain uses TRBV7-2 with TRBJ1-1; D is possibly TRBD1 (5 bases). Germline V gene data show CDR1 as SGHTA and CDR2 as FQGNSA. This CDR3 contains 12 residues. Trimming cost V 3 bases and J 6 bases, with 8 bases left between them. This chain's CDR3 is CASSFSGSEAFF. The CDR3, as DNA: TGTGCCAGCAGCTTCTCAGGGTCTGAAGCTTTCTTT.

V gene TRBV6-5 combines with J gene TRBJ1-6; D is perhaps TRBD1 (5 bases). Looked up from germline, CDR1 is MNHEY and CDR2 is SVGAGI. CDR3 length: 14 amino acids. Trimming shortened V by 2 bases and J by 7 bases, and 9 bases separated the two germline ends. CDR3 residues: CASSYGADNSPLHF. In nucleotides, the CDR3 is TGTGCCAGCAGTTACGGGGCAGACAATTCACCCCTCCACTTT.

A single count supports this clone. The rearrangement links TRBV3-1 (or the pseudogene TRBV3-2) to TRBJ2-2, with 12 bases lining up with TRBD2. V dropped 5 bases and J dropped 0; count of bases not matched to a gene: 10. Germline V gene lookup returns CDR1 LGHDT and CDR2 YNNKEL (reference sequence). The CDR3 is 19 amino acids. As DNA, the CDR3 is TGTGCCAGCAGCACCTTCGGACTAGCGGGGATTTCGAACACCGGGGAGCTGTTTTTT. Protein product: CASSTFGLAGISNTGELFF.

The chain joins TRBV30 to TRBJ1-6; D gene ambiguous. The CDR3 contains 14 residues. CDR1 GTSNPN and CDR2 SVGIG come from the germline V gene (reference sequence). V lost 1 base and J lost 8, with 12 bases in between. In DNA form, the CDR3 reads TGTGCCTGGAGTGAAGAGACGGGTTATTCACCCCTCCACTTT. Amino acid sequence: CAWSEETGYSPLHF.